One sample yielded the 23 T cell receptor beta chains listed below, sequenced in a study of beta chain features in type 1 diabetes. Study-wide findings and caveats: Shorter TCRB CDR3s, moderately but significantly so, marked every one of the four CD4+ subsets in Type 1 diabetes patients.

cDNA synthesis used the whole RNA isolate, giving expressed TCRB sequences. Repertoires were generated with immunoSEQ multiplex PCR, while TCRdb's copy carries only in-frame clones and drops some. The sample consists of 150,000 to 200,000 clones, approximately 7.9% of them appearing once. The antigens for these receptors are not known. Material for sequencing was central memory CD4+ T cells from blood. Receptor source: a man between 18 and 35 years old with type 1 diabetes.

CDR3 sequence (DNA): TGTGCCAGTAGTCCGGACAGGACTAGCGGGTTCGAGACCCAGTACTTC. The encoded protein is CASSPDRTSGFETQYF. The chain has TRBV19 and TRBJ2-5, with 11 bases identical to TRBD2. The germline V gene has CDR1 LNHDA and CDR2 SQIVND (reference sequence). The CDR3 runs 16 residues. V was clipped by 5 bases and J by 5 bases; unmatched bases: 10.

This clone was seen ten or more times. The sample contains more than one DNA sequence encoding this CDR3. The CDR3 reads CASSYRETQYF. CDR3 bases: TGTGCCAGCAGTTATAGAGAGACCCAGTACTTC. The genes are TRBV28 and TRBJ2-5; no reliable D call. From germline, CDR1 is MDHEN and CDR2 SYDVKM. CDR3 size: 11 residues. Trimming removed 4 bases at V and 4 bases at J, with 4 bases between.

This clone occurred a few times. V is TRBV10-2 and J is TRBJ2-3, with 8 positions matching TRBD1. J gave up 6 bases and V 6 bases, and 8 bases lay outside the gene matches. Germline V CDR1 and CDR2: WSHSY, SAAADI. The CDR3 is 14 amino acids. The CDR3 loop reads CASRQGGQWDTQYF. CDR3 in DNA: TGCGCCAGCAGACAGGGGGGCCAGTGGGATACGCAGTATTTT.

The table lists this clone with a few counts. In nucleotides, the CDR3 is TGTGCCAGCAGCTTGGGGACTAGCACATTGATTCAGTACTTC. Translation gives CASSLGTSTLIQYF. The V and J genes are TRBV5-6 and TRBJ2-4; 8 nucleotides match TRBD2. Germline CDR1 SGHDT, CDR2 YYEEEE. The CDR3 covers 14 residues. V gave up 0 bases and J gave up 10 bases; unmatched junction bases: 6. The whole variable domain, filled in from reference TRBV5-6 and TRBJ2-4, reads DAGVTQSPTHLIKTRGQQVTLRCSPKSGHDTVSWYQQALGQGPQFIFQYYEEEERQRGNFPDRFSGHQFPNYSSELNVNALLLGDSALYLCASSLGTSTLIQYFGAGTRLSVL.

This rearrangement joins TRBV10-3 to TRBJ2-7, with TRBD1 matching 7 bases. The CDR3 sequence is 14 residues long. Looked up from germline, CDR1 is ENHRY and CDR2 is SYGVKD. The V segment lost 6 bases and the J segment 0 bases; nucleotides outside the gene matches: 5. CDR3 in DNA: TGTGCCATCAGGCCGGGACAGTTCTCCTACGAGCAGTACTTC. The encoded protein is CAIRPGQFSYEQYF.

This clone was observed a handful of times. V gene TRBV28 combines with J gene TRBJ2-7; 8 nucleotides agree with TRBD1. The germline gives CDR1 MDHEN, CDR2 SYDVKM. Germline trimming cut 4 bases from V and 3 bases from J; bases unmatched to any gene: 5. The CDR3 is 14 residues long. CDR3 in amino acids: CASSSSTGDYEQYF. CDR3 nucleotides: TGTGCCAGCAGTTCATCGACAGGGGACTACGAGCAGTACTTC.

This rearrangement joins TRBV5-4 to TRBJ2-1, with TRBD2 as a possible D gene (6 bases). Trimming took off 4 bases at V and 7 bases at J, with 21 bases between the two ends. The CDR3 spans 16 residues. Per the germline V gene, CDR1 is SGHNT and CDR2 is YYREEE (reference sequence). The CDR3 nucleotides are TGTGCCAGCAGCCAACCCTTGACGGGAGTACGAAATGAGCAGTTCTTC. It codes for CASSQPLTGVRNEQFF. Filled out from reference TRBV5-4 and TRBJ2-1, the complete variable domain reads ETGVTQSPTHLIKTRGQQVTLRCSSQSGHNTVSWYQQALGQGPQFIFQYYREEENGRGNFPPRFSGLQFPNYSSELNVNALELDDSALYLCASSQPLTGVRNEQFFGPGTRLTVL.

This clone has a handful of counts. This chain connects TRBV29-1 to TRBJ1-2; D unclear. Germline V gene lookup returns CDR1 SQVTM and CDR2 ANQGSEA. This CDR3 comprises 13 residues. The V end lost 6 bases, the J end lost 0 bases, and 11 bases lay between the germline ends. The CDR3 nucleotides are TGCAGCGTCTCGACTGGAGCTAACTATGGCTACACCTTC. Translated, it gives CSVSTGANYGYTF.

This sequence joins TRBV9 and TRBJ2-7, with TRBD2 as a possible D gene (6 bases). The CDR3 has 14 amino acids. Germline V gives CDR1 SGDLS, CDR2 YYNGEE. Trimming stripped 0 bases from V and 6 bases from J, with 13 bases between. CDR3 sequence (DNA): TGTGCCAGCAGCGTAGGCGGGATTGCTAGCGAGCAGTACTTC. Protein sequence: CASSVGGIASEQYF.

This clone turned up a few times. J is TRBJ2-3 and V is TRBV7-2; weak D call: TRBD2 (7 bases). This CDR3 has 16 residues. V shed 2 bases and J shed 2 bases, with 14 bases lying between them. Looked up from germline, CDR1 is SGHTA and CDR2 is FQGNSA. Here the CDR3 reads CASSLIRGANTDTQYF. In nucleotides, the CDR3 is TGTGCCAGCAGCTTAATCCGGGGGGCTAACACAGATACGCAGTATTTT. Filled out from reference TRBV7-2 and TRBJ2-3, the complete variable domain reads GAGVSQSPSNKVTEKGKDVELRCDPISGHTALYWYRQSLGQGLEFLIYFQGNSAPDKSGLPSDRFSAERTGGSVSTLTIQRTQQEDSAVYLCASSLIRGANTDTQYFGPGTRLTVL.

The V call is TRBV5-4, the J call TRBJ2-1; D not certain. CDR1 is SGHNT, CDR2 YYREEE, per germline (reference sequence). The V gene lost 4 bases and the J gene lost 8 bases, with 16 bases spanning the gap. The CDR3 runs to 14 residues. As DNA, the CDR3 is TGTGCCAGCAGCCTACCTACCCCCTCGGATGAGCAGTTCTTC. Residues: CASSLPTPSDEQFF.

The chain carries TRBV18 and TRBJ2-2, with 8 bases that match TRBD2. V gave up 3 bases and J gave up 3 bases; unmatched junction bases: 9. The CDR3 sequence is 17 residues long. Germline lookup yields CDR1 KGHSH and CDR2 LQKENI. The chain's CDR3 is CASSPAGSGGDTGELFF. The CDR3 coding sequence is TGTGCCAGCTCACCGGCCGGGAGCGGGGGCGACACCGGGGAGCTGTTTTTT.

The chain combines TRBV28 with TRBJ1-2; no clear D gene. The CDR3 covers 12 residues. The germline V gene encodes CDR1 MDHEN and CDR2 SYDVKM. The V end lost 8 bases, the J end lost 6 bases, and 13 bases lay between the germline ends. CDR3 nucleotide sequence: TGTGCCAGCCGCGAGGTATTACATGGCTACACCTTC. Its translation: CASREVLHGYTF.

The table lists this clone with a few counts. The rearrangement links TRBV7-9 to TRBJ2-7; D is possibly TRBD1 (6 bases). Per the germline V gene, CDR1 is SEHNR and CDR2 is FQNEAQ (reference sequence). This CDR3 contains 12 residues. The V end was cut by 5 bases, the J end by 2 bases, with 7 bases between. CDR3 in amino acids: CASSRDTYEQYF. The DNA of the CDR3 is TGTGCCAGCAGCAGGGACACCTACGAGCAGTACTTC.

V gene TRBV7-2 combines with J gene TRBJ2-1, with D tentatively TRBD2 (6 bases). Germline V CDR1 and CDR2: SGHTA, FQGNSA. The CDR3 consists of 16 residues. Trimming took off 5 bases at V and 6 bases at J, with 20 bases between the two ends. CDR3 sequence: CASSKGRGGESNEQFF. The DNA of the CDR3 is TGTGCCAGCAGCAAAGGGCGGGGCGGGGAAAGCAATGAGCAGTTCTTC.

This clone was observed a few times. V usage is TRBV4-3 and J usage is TRBJ2-5; 8 bases match TRBD1. Germline V gene lookup returns CDR1 LGHNA and CDR2 YSLEER. Germline trimming cut 4 bases from V and 5 bases from J; bases unmatched to any gene: 12. The CDR3 extends over 16 amino acids. The DNA of the CDR3 is TGCGCCAGCAGCCCGTACCCCCAGGGGGCGGGTGAGACCCAGTACTTC. Protein sequence: CASSPYPQGAGETQYF.

This clone was detected a few times. The chain combines TRBV30 with TRBJ2-7; 11 nucleotides align to TRBD1. The CDR3 has 14 residues. Germline lookup yields CDR1 GTSNPN and CDR2 SVGIG (reference sequence). V was clipped by 2 bases and J by 5 bases; unmatched bases: 5. In nucleotides, the CDR3 is TGTGCCTGGAGTACGGACAGGGGGCTAAACGAGCAGTACTTC. It is translated as CAWSTDRGLNEQYF.

This clone came up a few times. The rearrangement uses TRBV5-1 and TRBJ2-7; D uncertain. Per germline, CDR1 SGHRS and CDR2 YFSETQ. V was pared by 4 bases and J by 1 base, with 9 bases between. The CDR3 has 13 amino acids. The CDR3 reads CASSDTSSYEQYF. The CDR3 nucleotides are TGCGCCAGCAGCGACACTTCGTCCTACGAGCAGTACTTC.

The chain combines TRBV27 with TRBJ2-1; 8 bases match TRBD2. The J segment lost 6 bases and the V segment lost 6 bases, leaving 16 bases of the junction unmatched. The CDR3 has 17 residues. Germline values: CDR1 MNHEY, CDR2 SMNVEV (reference sequence). The CDR3 nucleotides read TGTGCCAGCAGCCACTTTTTGGAGCGGGAGCTCGTCAATGAGCAGTTCTTC. Amino acids: CASSHFLERELVNEQFF.

This chain joins TRBV2 and TRBJ1-2, with D possibly TRBD1 on 6 matching bases. The germline V and J ends were trimmed by 4 bases and 4 bases, with 13 bases remaining between them. This CDR3 has 14 amino acids. Germline V gives CDR1 SNHLY, CDR2 FYNNEI. The CDR3 loop is CASSARGASYGYTF. The CDR3 nucleotides read TGTGCCAGCAGTGCTCGGGGGGCTAGCTATGGCTACACCTTC.

J is TRBJ1-1 and V is TRBV19, with D possibly TRBD1 on 6 matching bases. The V end was cut by 5 bases, the J end by 1 base, with 8 bases between. The CDR3 has 13 amino acids. Per germline, CDR1 LNHDA and CDR2 SQIVND (reference sequence). CDR3 loop: CASSYRANTEAFF. In nucleotides, the CDR3 is TGTGCCAGTAGTTACAGGGCGAACACTGAAGCTTTCTTT.

The chain is built from TRBV5-1 and TRBJ1-1; TRBD1 is a possible D gene (6 bases). Between the trimmed V and J ends, which lost 7 bases and 0 bases, there was a span of 13 bases. Germline lookup yields CDR1 SGHRS and CDR2 YFSETQ. This CDR3 contains 14 residues. As DNA, the CDR3 is TGCGCCAGCGCGGGGGGGCCCATGAACACTGAAGCTTTCTTT. Translated: CASAGGPMNTEAFF.

V is TRBV11-2 and J is TRBJ2-4, with a possible D match to TRBD2 (7 bases). Trimming removed 0 bases at V and 7 bases at J, with 16 bases between. Germline-derived CDR1 and CDR2 are SGHAT and FQNNGV. This CDR3 has 16 residues. In DNA, the CDR3 is TGTGCCAGCAGCTTAGAGCCTGGCGGGGGCGCGAACATTCAGTACTTC. Translated, it gives CASSLEPGGGANIQYF.